This TCR beta chain comes out of a study of T-cell memory formation after mild COVID-19. Study-wide points: CD4+ contracting clones were found mainly in CM and EM, and CD8+ ones in EMRA.

The germline V gene has CDR1 LNHDA and CDR2 SQIVND (reference sequence). This CDR3 contains 14 residues. The ends lost 2 bases at V and 5 bases at J; junction bases unmatched: 1. Each CDR3 protein is one row after TCRdb ran MiXCR on the 5' RACE reads. The profile shows about 160,000 distinct CDR3 sequences, around a third of them singletons. In its sample, this clonotype was seen a few times. Antigen specificity is unknown. The V call is TRBV19, the J call TRBJ1-5, with 9 nucleotides matching TRBD1. The TCR sequence derives from an adult woman who had mild COVID-19 (a few samples of this study predate the infection). Cell type and time point are not known. The sample consisted of PBMCs or a T cell subset sorted from them (not recorded which). DNA for the CDR3: TGTGCCAGTAGTATATGGACAGGGGATCAGCCCCAGCATTTT. Protein sequence: CASSIWTGDQPQHF.